The 26 T cell receptor beta chains listed next were all sequenced from one sample in a study of breast tumors, draining lymph nodes, adjacent tissues. Breast cancer patients provided tissue from their axillary draining lymph nodes. Using its own MiXCR run on the multiplex PCR reads, TCRdb lists one record per CDR3 protein. The repertoire holds about 270,000 distinct CDR3 sequences, with 30% to 35% as singletons. Input material: axillary lymph node tissue. Source of these receptors: a female donor with breast cancer. Some clones in this sample may be carry-over from other donors' samples.

This clonotype has ten or more counts. The chain recombines TRBV11-3 with TRBJ2-7, with 9 bases that match TRBD2. V gave up 6 bases and J gave up 4 bases; unmatched junction bases: 10. Per the germline V gene, CDR1 is SGHNT and CDR2 is YENEEA. CDR3 length: 15 residues. The CDR3 sequence is CASRLGAGGSYEQYF. DNA of the CDR3: TGTGCCAGCAGATTGGGAGCGGGAGGTTCGTACGAGCAGTACTTC. Looking up the rest from reference TRBV11-3 and TRBJ2-7 gives the full variable domain: EAGVVQSPRYKIIEKKQPVAFWCNPISGHNTLYWYLQNLGQGPELLIRYENEEAVDDSQLPKDRFSAERLKGVDSTLKIQPAELGDSAVYLCASRLGAGGSYEQYFGPGTRLTVT.

As regards this clonotype: This may come from a read error, since a much larger clone is one base off. The genes are TRBV20-1 and TRBJ2-3; possibly TRBD2 for D (5 bases). CDR1 and CDR2 from the germline V gene are DFQATT and SNEGSKA (reference sequence). Trimming cost V 5 bases and J 6 bases, with 18 bases left between them. CDR3 size: 14 residues. CDR3 in DNA: TGCAGTGCTTGGATACTAGTAAGAGGGGATACGCAGTATTTT. Translation gives CSAWILVRGDTQYF.

With respect to this clonotype: A much larger clone differs by one base, so this may be a read error. The chain couples TRBV7-9 to TRBJ2-3; TRBD2 matches 9 bases. Germline V gene lookup returns CDR1 SEHNR and CDR2 FQNEAQ (reference sequence). CDR3 length: 16 amino acids. CDR3 in DNA: TGTGTCAGCAGCTTAGGGGGCGGGAGGGCCACAGATACGCAGTATTTT. It specifies CVSSLGGGRATDTQYF.

This clonotype was seen only once. It is likely a read error, because the conserved phenylalanine at the end of the CDR3 is missing. The chain joins TRBV30 to TRBJ2-7; the match to TRBD2 covers 7 bases. V was clipped by 4 bases and J by 3 bases; unmatched bases: 6. In germline, CDR1 is GTSNPN, CDR2 SVGIG (reference sequence). The CDR3 totals 13 residues. CDR3 nucleotide sequence: TGTGCCTGGAAGAGTAGCGGGTTCTACGAGCAGTACCTC. The encoded protein is CAWKSSGFYEQYL.

This clonotype was counted many times. In DNA, the CDR3 is TGTGCCAGTAGCCCCGGGACAAGAGTCTATGGCTACACCTTC. This gives the protein CASSPGTRVYGYTF. The genes are TRBV19 and TRBJ1-2; TRBD1 might be the D (6 bases). Germline assignment: CDR1 LNHDA and CDR2 SQIVND (reference sequence). CDR3 length equals 14 residues. Trimming took 6 bases from V and 4 from J, leaving 15 bases between them.

This clonotype has at least ten counts. The V gene is TRBV5-8, the J gene TRBJ2-7; 11 nucleotides align to TRBD2. V dropped 3 bases and J dropped 1; count of bases not matched to a gene: 3. The CDR3 contains 15 residues. Germline V lookup: CDR1 SGHTS, CDR2 YDEGEE. The CDR3 coding sequence is TGTGCCAGCAGCTCGGGACTAGCGGTTTCCTACGAGCAGTACTTC. Translation: CASSSGLAVSYEQYF.

Details on this clonotype: At one end the junction does not follow the germline gene, possibly because of a read error. This sequence joins TRBV12-3 or TRBV12-4 and TRBJ1-2; D is undetermined. The CDR3 covers 12 residues. The CDR3 loop reads CVSSRPGIGYTF. DNA of the CDR3: TGTGTCAGCAGCCGCCCAGGAATTGGCTACACCTTC.

Notes on this clonotype: At one of its ends the junction is not consistent with the germline gene, which may arise from a read error. The CDR3: CTSSQDLRAGGPPDTQYF. For the CDR3, the DNA is TGTACCAGCAGCCAAGATCTCCGAGCGGGAGGGCCCCCAGATACGCAGTATTTT. The chain combines TRBV4-2 with TRBJ2-3; TRBD2 aligns across 10 bases. This CDR3 has 18 amino acids. Germline values: CDR1 LGHNA, CDR2 YNFKEQ.

This clonotype appeared many times. V usage is TRBV5-1 and J usage is TRBJ2-7; D possibly corresponds to TRBD2 (5 bases). Germline V gives CDR1 SGHRS, CDR2 YFSETQ. This CDR3 has 14 residues. V was trimmed by 5 bases and J by 2 bases, leaving 14 bases between them. The CDR3 DNA follows: TGCGCCAGCAGGACACTAGAGAAAGCCTACGAGCAGTACTTC. Its protein product is CASRTLEKAYEQYF.

This clonotype has at least ten counts. The chain recombines TRBV25-1 with TRBJ2-5; D may be TRBD2 (6 bases). There are 15 residues in the CDR3. Germline-derived CDR1 and CDR2 are MGHDK and SYGVNS. V dropped 8 bases and J dropped 2 bases, with 18 bases sitting between them. The CDR3 here is CASLGPGGAQETQYF. The CDR3 DNA reads TGTGCCAGCCTGGGGCCCGGCGGGGCTCAAGAGACCCAGTACTTC.

This clonotype was found many times. The J gene is TRBJ2-7, the V gene TRBV3-1; D unresolved. This CDR3 region has 10 residues. The V end lost 2 bases, the J end lost 4 bases, and 0 bases lay between the germline ends. The germline V gene has CDR1 LGHDT and CDR2 YNNKEL (reference sequence). The DNA of the CDR3 is TGTGCCAGCAGCCAATACGAGCAGTACTTC. It translates to CASSQYEQYF.

This clonotype was seen at least ten times. V and J are TRBV5-6 and TRBJ2-1; TRBD2 is a possible D gene (5 bases). Germline CDR1 SGHDT, CDR2 YYEEEE. The CDR3 extends over 14 amino acids. The V gene lost 4 bases and the J gene lost 5 bases, with 13 bases spanning the gap. The CDR3 nucleotides read TGTGCCAGCAGCGCGACGGACGGGAACAATGAGCAGTTCTTC. It yields the protein CASSATDGNNEQFF.

This clonotype was seen many times. This rearrangement joins TRBV5-6 to TRBJ1-5; no clear D. CDR1 and CDR2 (germline): SGHDT, YYEEEE. Trimming cost V 0 bases and J 5 bases, with 12 bases left between them. This CDR3 has 15 residues. The CDR3 DNA follows: TGTGCCAGCAGCTTGGGACGGGGAAATTATCAGCCCCAGCATTTT. It yields the protein CASSLGRGNYQPQHF.

In its sample, this clonotype was seen a few times. The chain carries TRBV11-3 and TRBJ2-5, with D uncertain. Germline assignment: CDR1 SGHNT and CDR2 YENEEA. The CDR3 is 15 residues long. V lost 3 bases and J 4 bases, leaving 15 bases between the germline ends. CDR3 nucleotide sequence: TGTGCCAGCAGCTTGGGCTCAAACTTAGCAGAGACCCAGTACTTC. Protein: CASSLGSNLAETQYF.

Worth noting for this clonotype: This could be a read error, since a much larger clone is one nucleotide away. The CDR3 bases are TGTGCCAGTAGTATAGGAACCGACGGAATCTACGAGCAGTACTTC. This translates into CASSIGTDGIYEQYF. V is TRBV19 and J is TRBJ2-7; D is uncertain. Germline assignment: CDR1 LNHDA and CDR2 SQIVND (reference sequence). The CDR3 has 15 amino acids. Trimming left V 1 base short and J 3 bases short, with 13 bases between. The entire variable domain, with the rest obtained from reference TRBV19 and TRBJ2-7, is as follows: DGGITQSPKYLFRKEGQNVTLSCEQNLNHDAMYWYRQDPGQGLRLIYYSQIVNDFQKGDIAEGYSVSREKKESFPLTVTSAQKNPTAFYLCASSIGTDGIYEQYFGPGTRLTVT.

The CDR3 reads CASSFGSGSISEQFF. The CDR3 DNA reads as TGTGCCAGCAGTTTCGGTAGCGGGAGTATCAGTGAGCAGTTCTTC. V usage is TRBV12-3 or TRBV12-4 and J usage is TRBJ2-1; 9 bases are a match to TRBD2. Germline trimming cut 3 bases from V and 9 bases from J; bases unmatched to any gene: 9. The CDR3 runs 15 residues.

This clonotype was detected many times. J is TRBJ2-3 and V is TRBV5-1; 9 bases match TRBD2. Germline V gene lookup returns CDR1 SGHRS and CDR2 YFSETQ. The V and J ends lost 0 bases and 4 bases, in that order; junction bases with no gene match: 9. This CDR3 has 17 amino acids. Here the CDR3 DNA reads TGCGCCAGCAGCTTGGCGGGGGCGGGAGGGAGCCCAGATACGCAGTATTTT. Translation gives CASSLAGAGGSPDTQYF.

In its sample, this clonotype was seen a few times. The chain links TRBV3-1 to TRBJ2-7; the match to TRBD2 covers 11 bases. The CDR3 sequence is 12 residues long. V lost 5 bases to trimming and J lost 13 bases; unmatched junction nucleotides: 7. Germline assignment: CDR1 LGHDT and CDR2 YNNKEL (reference sequence). CDR3 DNA: TGTGCCAGCAGCTTGCTAGCGGGGGGCCCATACTTC. Residues: CASSLLAGGPYF.

The genes are TRBV10-3 and TRBJ2-7, with D possibly TRBD2 on 5 matching bases. CDR3 length: 15 amino acids. V was trimmed by 3 bases and J by 3 bases, leaving 15 bases between them. The germline V gene encodes CDR1 ENHRY and CDR2 SYGVKD. The CDR3 DNA reads as TGTGCCATCAGTGAACTAACTAGACAAGACTACGAGCAGTACTTC. The encoded protein is CAISELTRQDYEQYF.

This clonotype was found many times. The CDR3 here is CASSSTGSSLGYTF. The CDR3 coding sequence is TGTGCCAGTAGTTCTACAGGGTCCTCCCTAGGCTACACCTTC. This chain connects TRBV19 to TRBJ1-2, with a possible D match to TRBD1 (6 bases). V shed 5 bases and J shed 8 bases, with 18 bases lying between them. Germline CDR1 and CDR2: LNHDA and SQIVND (reference sequence). The CDR3 contains 14 residues.

The J gene is TRBJ2-1, the V gene TRBV19; D perhaps matches TRBD2 (6 bases). Germline loops: CDR1 LNHDA, CDR2 SQIVND (reference sequence). This CDR3 has 15 residues. The chain's CDR3 is CARDLGRETYNEQFF. DNA for the CDR3: TGTGCTAGAGATCTCGGGCGGGAAACCTACAATGAGCAGTTCTTC.

As to this clonotype: Just one base apart from a much larger clone, this may be a read error. The rearrangement joins TRBV12-3 or TRBV12-4 to TRBJ2-2; 8 bases align to TRBD1. After removal of 6 bases from V and 1 base from J, the junction contained 10 bases not matched to a gene. The CDR3 covers 17 residues. The DNA for the CDR3 is TGTGCCAGCAGGCACCAGGGGGCGAGGGGGAACACCGGGGAGCTGTTTTTT. Amino acids: CASRHQGARGNTGELFF.

CDR3 DNA: TGTGCCAGTAGTCTTGGACTAGTTATCTACAATGAGCAGTTCTTC. Its translation: CASSLGLVIYNEQFF. The chain couples TRBV19 to TRBJ2-1, with 7 bases lining up with TRBD2. From germline, CDR1 is LNHDA and CDR2 SQIVND (reference sequence). Unmatched junction bases numbered 7, after V lost 5 bases and J lost 3 bases. This CDR3 is 15 amino acids long.

As to this clonotype: One base away lies a much larger clone, so this may be a sequencing read error. This chain connects TRBV20-1 to TRBJ2-1, with D possibly being TRBD2 (6 bases). There are 17 residues in the CDR3. Germline CDR1 reads DFQATT; CDR2 reads SNEGSKA (reference sequence). The CDR3: CSVRGLSGPSLGNEQFF. CDR3 coding DNA: TGCAGTGTTAGAGGGTTGAGCGGGCCGTCACTCGGCAATGAGCAGTTCTTC.

This clonotype has a single count. The V call is TRBV2, the J call TRBJ1-4; D remains ambiguous. CDR3 length: 10 amino acids. V dropped 9 bases and J dropped 8 bases, with 7 bases sitting between them. Germline V gene sequence: CDR1 SNHLY, CDR2 FYNNEI. The CDR3 coding sequence is TGTGCCAGTGTGGGGGAAAAACTGTTTTTT. Protein sequence: CASVGEKLFF.

This clonotype has ten or more counts. The chain has TRBV4-2 and TRBJ1-2; D unclear. Trimming left V 3 bases short and J 4 bases short, with 15 bases between. This CDR3 comprises 15 residues. CDR1 is LGHNA and CDR2 is YNFKEQ in the germline V gene. The CDR3 protein is CASSQGRREIYGYTF. The DNA for the CDR3 is TGTGCCAGCAGCCAGGGGAGGAGGGAGATCTATGGCTACACCTTC.